This is a list of T cell receptor beta chains from one sample in a study of early T cells in non-severe SARS-CoV-2 infection. Each CDR3 protein gets one entry after TCRdb re-called the 5' RACE reads with MiXCR. The sample comprises approximately 76,000 distinct CDR3 sequences, about 11% of which are singletons, and approximately 4.5% rests with the top ten. The sequenced material came from whole blood. Receptors were obtained from an adult who was a healthcare worker with PCR-confirmed SARS-CoV-2 infection or an uninfected control (not recorded which). The CDR3 runs from the conserved cysteine through the conserved F or W. The order of the fields is J gene, CDR3 length, V gene, CDR3 protein.

J: TRBJ1-1; length: 14; V: TRBV11-2; CDR3: CASSLEPGRTEAFF
J: TRBJ1-2; length: 13; V: TRBV30; CDR3: CAWILGPNYGYTF
J: TRBJ1-1; length: 18; V: TRBV16; CDR3: CASSQLGFRGRTNTEAFF
J: TRBJ2-7; length: 13; V: TRBV10-3; CDR3: CAIKADSLYEQYF
J: TRBJ2-7; length: 13; V: TRBV5-6; CDR3: CASSDGGIYEQYF
J: TRBJ2-7; length: 12; V: TRBV20-1; CDR3: CSTRDRRNEQYF
J: TRBJ2-3; length: 15; V: TRBV5-1; CDR3: CASSLEGIYTDTQYF
J: TRBJ1-2; length: 12; V: TRBV2; CDR3: CASSPDSYGYTF
J: TRBJ1-2; length: 12; V: TRBV29-1; CDR3: CSGKWGNYGYTF
J: TRBJ1-4; length: 13; V: TRBV12-3/TRBV12-4; CDR3: CASRDTTNEKLFF
J: TRBJ1-2; length: 15; V: TRBV7-8; CDR3: CASSLLGEGSSGYTF
J: TRBJ1-1; length: 12; V: TRBV21-1; CDR3: CAPQRMNTEAFF
J: TRBJ2-2; length: 17; V: TRBV20-1; CDR3: CSAKSRLAGGRAGELFF
J: TRBJ2-7; length: 12; V: TRBV3-1; CDR3: CASSQVIYEQYF
J: TRBJ1-6; length: 15; V: TRBV12-3/TRBV12-4; CDR3: CASSPRQVPNSPLHF
J: TRBJ2-7; length: 16; V: TRBV20-1; CDR3: CSARDRQGASRVEQYF
J: TRBJ2-7; length: 14; V: TRBV5-1; CDR3: CASSLSPGRYEQYF
J: TRBJ2-3; length: 15; V: TRBV27; CDR3: CASSSPLAGTDTQYF
J: TRBJ2-7; length: 17; V: TRBV11-2; CDR3: CASSLILAGISSYEQYF
J: TRBJ2-1; length: 15; V: TRBV5-4; CDR3: CASSFSGGRYNEQFF
J: TRBJ2-1; length: 16; V: TRBV7-9; CDR3: CASSINRESSYNEQFF
J: TRBJ1-2; length: 15; V: TRBV5-1; CDR3: CASSLAPDLRRGYTF
J: TRBJ2-3; length: 13; V: TRBV2; CDR3: CASSDQGPDTQYF
J: TRBJ2-2; length: 13; V: TRBV28; CDR3: CASSLFVDGELFF
J: TRBJ1-1; length: 14; V: TRBV19; CDR3: CASSIRGGNTEAFF
J: TRBJ2-1; length: 15; V: TRBV19; CDR3: CASSIPGKVGDEQFF
J: TRBJ2-1; length: 15; V: TRBV29-1; CDR3: CSVESSGDPYNEQFF
J: TRBJ2-3; length: 15; V: TRBV11-2; CDR3: CASSSFRGPADTQYF
J: TRBJ2-4; length: 16; V: TRBV19; CDR3: CASSSFNGRDRVVQYF
J: TRBJ1-1; length: 14; V: TRBV12-3/TRBV12-4; CDR3: CASSMTGGGTEAFF
J: TRBJ2-1; length: 16; V: TRBV12-3/TRBV12-4; CDR3: CASSSLAGGAYNEQFF
J: TRBJ2-7; length: 13; V: TRBV27; CDR3: CASSLNGRYEQYF
J: TRBJ1-2; length: 12; V: TRBV29-1; CDR3: CSVGGRLGGYTF
J: TRBJ2-2; length: 15; V: TRBV5-1; CDR3: CASSLGAASAGELFF
J: TRBJ1-2; length: 16; V: TRBV4-1; CDR3: CASSQGGAEPNYGYTF
J: TRBJ2-2; length: 14; V: TRBV6-5; CDR3: CASSYSRSTGELFF
J: TRBJ1-1; length: 15; V: TRBV20-1; CDR3: CSAPNRGQMNTEAFF
J: TRBJ1-5; length: 16; V: TRBV10-3; CDR3: CAISEYGQGSNQPQHF
J: TRBJ2-7; length: 13; V: TRBV20-1; CDR3: CSAELAGEYEQYF
J: TRBJ2-1; length: 14; V: TRBV20-1; CDR3: CSASQWPQYNEQFF
J: TRBJ2-7; length: 15; V: TRBV3-1; CDR3: CASSQSGRVSYEQYF
J: TRBJ2-5; length: 15; V: TRBV29-1; CDR3: CSVEETGTYQETQYF
J: TRBJ1-2; length: 13; V: TRBV2; CDR3: CASSVDRLGGYTF
J: TRBJ1-2; length: 15; V: TRBV7-9; CDR3: CASSSSDRGGHGYTF
J: TRBJ2-5; length: 16; V: TRBV5-1; CDR3: CASNPSGGLYQETQYF
J: TRBJ2-1; length: 14; V: TRBV7-6; CDR3: CASSATGQPWEQFF
J: TRBJ2-1; length: 15; V: TRBV11-2; CDR3: CASSPPGTEYNEQFF
J: TRBJ2-7; length: 14; V: TRBV5-6; CDR3: CASSFWGSSYEQYF
J: TRBJ2-2; length: 13; V: TRBV7-7; CDR3: CASSLDITGELFF
J: TRBJ2-3; length: 12; V: TRBV9; CDR3: CASSVVTDTQYF
J: TRBJ1-5; length: 16; V: TRBV3-1; CDR3: CASSQTGGYGNQPQHF
J: TRBJ2-7; length: 14; V: TRBV3-1; CDR3: CASSRGQTTYEQYF
J: TRBJ1-1; length: 12; V: TRBV29-1; CDR3: CSAATGVTEAFF
J: TRBJ2-1; length: 13; V: TRBV12-3/TRBV12-4; CDR3: CASSLTVYNEQFF
J: TRBJ1-2; length: 12; V: TRBV10-3; CDR3: CAIAEQVYGYTF